Below, 23 T cell receptor beta chains from the same sample are listed, as sequenced in a study of blood T cell repertoires in COVID-19. Produced via immunoSEQ multiplex PCR; TCRdb's table is partial and in-frame only. The sample records fewer than 120,000 clones, over 65% being singletons. The material sequenced was peripheral blood. Receptor source: a woman of 80 years or more with acute or convalescent COVID-19.

The V call is TRBV28, the J call TRBJ2-7; TRBD1 aligns across 8 bases. Trimming removed 3 bases from V and 6 bases from J; junction bases left unmatched: 10. The germline CDR1 and CDR2 sequences are MDHEN and SYDVKM. The CDR3 runs 15 residues. The CDR3 DNA sequence: TGTGCCAGCAGTTTGGGCAGGGGGCTTACGTCCGAGCAGTACTTC. The encoded protein is CASSLGRGLTSEQYF.

The V gene is TRBV20-1, the J gene TRBJ2-7; D gene uncertain. V was shortened by 5 bases and J by 4 bases, with 6 bases between the two germline ends. This CDR3 contains 10 residues. Germline lookup yields CDR1 DFQATT and CDR2 SNEGSKA (reference sequence). CDR3 amino acids: CSAPTYEQYF. For the CDR3, the DNA is TGCAGTGCTCCGACATACGAGCAGTACTTC.

The chain has TRBV5-4 and TRBJ1-6; D might be TRBD1 (6 bases). With 4 bases removed from V and 8 bases from J, the gap between germline ends came to 19 bases. Germline V CDR1 and CDR2: SGHNT, YYREEE (reference sequence). CDR3 size: 16 residues. The CDR3 region has the DNA TGTGCCAGCAGCCGCCCTTCGGGGGGCAGGGATTCACCCCTCCACTTT. As protein: CASSRPSGGRDSPLHF.

This chain connects TRBV29-1 to TRBJ2-5; 12 bases are shared with TRBD2. J lost 4 bases, V lost 2 bases, and 5 bases had no gene match. The CDR3 runs 15 residues. CDR1 and CDR2 (germline): SQVTM, ANQGSEA. In DNA, the CDR3 is TGCAGCGTTGAAAGGGCTAGCGGGAGGGCAGAGACCCAGTACTTC. It yields the protein CSVERASGRAETQYF. Looking up the rest from reference TRBV29-1 and TRBJ2-5 gives the full variable domain: SAVISQKPSRDICQRGTSLTIQCQVDSQVTMMFWYRQQPGQSLTLIATANQGSEATYESGFVIDKFPISRPNLTFSTLTVSNMSPEDSSIYLCSVERASGRAETQYFGPGTRLLVL.

This clone was counted a few times. The chain employs TRBV5-1 and TRBJ2-7, with 12 bases identical to TRBD2. Unmatched junction bases numbered 9, after V lost 5 bases and J lost 3 bases. The length of the CDR3 is 16 residues. The germline V gene encodes CDR1 SGHRS and CDR2 YFSETQ. As DNA, the CDR3 is TGCGCCAGCAGACTGGGGACTAGCGGGCTGAACTACGAGCAGTACTTC. It translates to CASRLGTSGLNYEQYF.

This clone appeared once. This chain joins TRBV30 and TRBJ1-4, with a tentative D call TRBD1 (6 bases). The germline gives CDR1 GTSNPN, CDR2 SVGIG (reference sequence). The CDR3 runs to 14 residues. The V end was cut by 0 bases, the J end by 5 bases, with 10 bases between. The chain's CDR3 is CAWSVMDRNEKLFF. CDR3 DNA: TGTGCCTGGAGTGTAATGGACAGAAATGAAAAACTGTTTTTT.

The rearrangement joins TRBV3-1 (or the pseudogene TRBV3-2) to TRBJ2-7, with TRBD2 matching 8 bases. In germline, CDR1 is LGHDT, CDR2 YNNKEL (reference sequence). This CDR3 has 15 amino acids. Trimming cost V 5 bases and J 5 bases; bases outside gene matches: 11. CDR3 in amino acids: CASSTRAGAIDEQYF. CDR3 in DNA: TGTGCCAGCAGCACCCGAGCGGGAGCAATAGACGAGCAGTACTTC.

The rearrangement uses TRBV4-1 and TRBJ1-2, with 9 nucleotides matching TRBD1. Trimming removed 3 bases from V and 2 bases from J; junction bases left unmatched: 4. Germline CDR1 MGHRA, CDR2 YSYEKL. The CDR3 consists of 15 residues. This CDR3 reads CASSHGTGTNYGYTF. The CDR3 DNA reads as TGCGCCAGCAGCCACGGGACAGGGACAAACTATGGCTACACCTTC.

V and J are TRBV6-1 and TRBJ1-6; D remains unclear. There are 12 residues in the CDR3. Germline assignment: CDR1 MNHNS and CDR2 SASEGT. Deletions cut 1 base from V and 9 bases from J, with 4 bases between. The CDR3 nucleotides are TGTGCCAGCAGTGAAGGGAGTTCACCCCTCCACTTT. Translated, it gives CASSEGSSPLHF.

This clone was recorded only once. The J gene is TRBJ1-1, the V gene TRBV2; 8 nucleotides line up with TRBD1. CDR1 is SNHLY, CDR2 FYNNEI, per germline. Trimming cost V 6 bases and J 1 base; bases outside gene matches: 4. CDR3 length equals 14 residues. CDR3 region: CASSGQGANTEAFF. CDR3 in DNA: TGTGCCAGCAGCGGACAGGGTGCGAACACTGAAGCTTTCTTT.

The chain carries TRBV18 and TRBJ1-3; D is uncertain. Trimming stripped 3 bases from V and 2 bases from J, with 20 bases between. Germline V gene lookup returns CDR1 KGHSH and CDR2 LQKENI. The CDR3 sequence is 18 residues long. The CDR3 loop is CASSPAFLRNLPGNTIYF. Written as DNA, the CDR3 is TGTGCCAGCTCACCGGCGTTTTTGAGGAACCTGCCTGGAAACACCATATATTTT.

The chain links TRBV2 to TRBJ2-7, with TRBD2 identical over 7 bases. Germline assignment: CDR1 SNHLY and CDR2 FYNNEI. The CDR3 runs 14 residues. V gave up 5 bases and J gave up 3 bases; unmatched junction bases: 7. The CDR3 DNA reads as TGTGCCAGCAGTTTAGGACTAGAAGTCTACGAGCAGTACTTC. Translating it yields CASSLGLEVYEQYF.

This chain links TRBV2 with TRBJ2-7; 9 positions match TRBD1. V shed 6 bases and J 5 bases; nucleotides not matched to a gene: 8. This CDR3 region has 14 residues. The germline gives CDR1 SNHLY, CDR2 FYNNEI. CDR3 in DNA: TGTGCCAGCAGCCGGGACAGGGTTTCGGACGAGCAGTACTTC. Amino acids: CASSRDRVSDEQYF.

CDR3 sequence reads: CASSERGLSSYEQYF. The DNA of the CDR3 is TGCGCCAGCAGTGAGAGGGGCCTGAGCTCCTACGAGCAGTACTTC. The rearrangement uses TRBV10-1 and TRBJ2-7, with D maybe TRBD1 (5 bases). CDR1 WNHNN and CDR2 SYGVQD come from the germline V gene (reference sequence). Deletions cut 2 bases from V and 0 bases from J, with 11 bases between. The CDR3 loop spans 15 amino acids.

This clone was counted between two and nine times. V gene TRBV28 combines with J gene TRBJ2-7; 14 nucleotides align to TRBD2. With 6 bases clipped from V and 2 bases from J, the junction kept 12 bases outside the gene matches. The germline V gene has CDR1 MDHEN and CDR2 SYDVKM. The CDR3 length is 18 residues. CDR3 coding DNA: TGTGCCAGCAGCCTTTTTTCCGGGACTAGCGGGAGCGCCTACGAGCAGTACTTC. It codes for CASSLFSGTSGSAYEQYF.

The CDR3 region is CASSPLTGDGNTIYF. In DNA, the CDR3 is TGTGCCAGCTCACCCCTGACAGGGGATGGAAACACCATATATTTT. The gene calls are TRBV18 and TRBJ1-3; 8 positions agree with TRBD1. J was trimmed by 3 bases and V by 3 bases; bases with no gene match: 4. Germline V CDR1 and CDR2: KGHSH, LQKENI. There are 15 residues in the CDR3. The full variable domain, its missing parts supplied by reference TRBV18 and TRBJ1-3, is NAGVMQNPRHLVRRRGQEARLRCSPMKGHSHVYWYRQLPEEGLKFMVYLQKENIIDESGMPKERFSAEFPKEGPSILRIQQVVRGDSAAYFCASSPLTGDGNTIYFGEGSWLTVV.

This clone was seen a handful of times. This chain connects TRBV5-1 to TRBJ2-5; TRBD2 is a possible D gene (6 bases). Germline V gene sequence: CDR1 SGHRS, CDR2 YFSETQ. The CDR3 covers 19 residues. The V end lost 7 bases, the J end lost 0 bases, and 28 bases lay between the germline ends. In DNA, the CDR3 is TGCGCCAGCCTTGGTGGGGCGGCGGGAAGAGCGACATACCAAGAGACCCAGTACTTC. As protein: CASLGGAAGRATYQETQYF.

The gene calls are TRBV6-5 and TRBJ2-7; 10 nucleotides line up with TRBD2. V shed 2 bases, J shed 5 bases, and the junction held 6 bases outside the gene matches. CDR1 is MNHEY, CDR2 SVGAGI, per germline. This CDR3 comprises 15 residues. DNA of the CDR3: TGTGCCAGCAGTTACACTACTAGCGGGAAGAACGAGCAGTACTTC. It yields the protein CASSYTTSGKNEQYF.

V and J are TRBV29-1 and TRBJ1-4; D gene unclear. V shed 7 bases and J shed 10 bases, with 19 bases lying between them. The CDR3 extends over 13 amino acids. Germline CDR1 is SQVTM and CDR2 is ANQGSEA. In nucleotides, the CDR3 is TGCAGCGCCAGAGCGGGAGGCAGCGGAAAACTGTTTTTT. Amino acid sequence: CSARAGGSGKLFF.

This chain joins TRBV6-5 and TRBJ2-5; no firm D call. The CDR3 spans 12 residues. Germline values: CDR1 MNHEY, CDR2 SVGAGI. Trimming stripped 7 bases from V and 4 bases from J, with 10 bases between. CDR3 amino acids: CASTPGLETQYF. CDR3 DNA: TGTGCCAGCACTCCCGGGTTAGAGACCCAGTACTTC.

The CDR3 bases are TGTGCCAGCAGCTTATCGGTAGCGGGGGTAGAGACCCAGTACTTC. This sequence encodes CASSLSVAGVETQYF. This sequence joins TRBV7-3 and TRBJ2-5, with 9 nucleotides matching TRBD2. V was clipped by 2 bases and J by 4 bases; unmatched bases: 5. Germline lookup yields CDR1 SGHTA and CDR2 FQGTGA. This CDR3 is built from 15 residues.

This chain connects TRBV5-1 to TRBJ2-1; TRBD1 aligns across 8 bases. V lost 0 bases and J lost 8; bases outside the gene matches: 4. Germline lookup yields CDR1 SGHRS and CDR2 YFSETQ. The CDR3 sequence is 14 residues long. The CDR3 nucleotides read TGCGCCAGCAGCTTGGTGACAGGGGCTTATGAGCAGTTCTTC. As protein: CASSLVTGAYEQFF. The whole variable domain, remainder taken from reference TRBV5-1 and TRBJ2-1, is KAGVTQTPRYLIKTRGQQVTLSCSPISGHRSVSWYQQTPGQGLQFLFEYFSETQRNKGNFPGRFSGRQFSNSRSEMNVSTLELGDSALYLCASSLVTGAYEQFFGPGTRLTVL.

The gene calls are TRBV5-1 and TRBJ2-1, with 7 bases identical to TRBD1. The CDR3 is 16 residues long. The V segment lost 4 bases and the J segment 0 bases; nucleotides outside the gene matches: 7. CDR1 is SGHRS and CDR2 is YFSETQ in the germline V gene. CDR3 residues: CASSQRQGGSYNEQFF. The CDR3 region has the DNA TGCGCCAGCAGCCAAAGACAGGGTGGCTCCTACAATGAGCAGTTCTTC. The variable domain in full, completed from reference TRBV5-1 and TRBJ2-1, reads KAGVTQTPRYLIKTRGQQVTLSCSPISGHRSVSWYQQTPGQGLQFLFEYFSETQRNKGNFPGRFSGRQFSNSRSEMNVSTLELGDSALYLCASSQRQGGSYNEQFFGPGTRLTVL.